One sample yielded the 2 T cell receptor beta chains listed below, sequenced in a study of blood T cell repertoires in COVID-19. TCRdb's copy holds only in-frame clones and misses some; the assay was immunoSEQ multiplex PCR. The sample contains fewer than 400,000 clones, around 90% of which appear only once. The sample taken for sequencing was PBMCs or T cells enriched from blood (not recorded which). All receptors derive from a woman aged 30 to 39 who had recovered from COVID-19.

The chain links TRBV21-1 to TRBJ2-2; the table's D call, TRBD1, was not checked against the DNA. TRBV21-1 counts as a pseudogene. This CDR3 contains 18 residues. Here the CDR3 reads CASGPGAGEPQATGELFF. The CDR3 DNA follows: TGTGCCAGCGGCCCCGGGGCAGGGGAGCCTCAGGCCACCGGGGAGCTGTTTTTT.

The gene calls are TRBV6-5 and TRBJ2-7; TRBD2 agrees at 9 bases. The CDR3 has 15 residues. Germline V gene sequence: CDR1 MNHEY, CDR2 SVGAGI. Unmatched junction bases numbered 9, after V lost 2 bases and J lost 7 bases. CDR3 residues: CASSYTTSGAREQYF. CDR3 sequence (DNA): TGTGCCAGCAGTTACACGACTAGCGGCGCTCGAGAGCAGTACTTC.